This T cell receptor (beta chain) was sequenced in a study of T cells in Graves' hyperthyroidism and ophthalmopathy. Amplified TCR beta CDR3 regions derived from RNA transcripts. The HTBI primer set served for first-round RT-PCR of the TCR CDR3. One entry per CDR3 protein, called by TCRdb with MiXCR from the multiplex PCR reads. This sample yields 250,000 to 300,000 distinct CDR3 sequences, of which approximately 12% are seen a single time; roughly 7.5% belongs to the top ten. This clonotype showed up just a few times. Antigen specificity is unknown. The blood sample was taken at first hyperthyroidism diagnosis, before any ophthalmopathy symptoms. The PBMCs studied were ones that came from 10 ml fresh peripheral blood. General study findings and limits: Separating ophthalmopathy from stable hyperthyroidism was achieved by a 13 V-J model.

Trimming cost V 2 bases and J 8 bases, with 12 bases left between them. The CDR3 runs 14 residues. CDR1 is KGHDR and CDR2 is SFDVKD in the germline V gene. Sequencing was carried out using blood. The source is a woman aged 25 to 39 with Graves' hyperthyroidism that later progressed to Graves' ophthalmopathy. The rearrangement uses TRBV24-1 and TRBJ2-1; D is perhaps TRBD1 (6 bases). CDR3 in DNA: TGTGCCACCAGTGATTCGAGAAAGGGGGATGAGCAGTTCTTC. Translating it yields CATSDSRKGDEQFF.